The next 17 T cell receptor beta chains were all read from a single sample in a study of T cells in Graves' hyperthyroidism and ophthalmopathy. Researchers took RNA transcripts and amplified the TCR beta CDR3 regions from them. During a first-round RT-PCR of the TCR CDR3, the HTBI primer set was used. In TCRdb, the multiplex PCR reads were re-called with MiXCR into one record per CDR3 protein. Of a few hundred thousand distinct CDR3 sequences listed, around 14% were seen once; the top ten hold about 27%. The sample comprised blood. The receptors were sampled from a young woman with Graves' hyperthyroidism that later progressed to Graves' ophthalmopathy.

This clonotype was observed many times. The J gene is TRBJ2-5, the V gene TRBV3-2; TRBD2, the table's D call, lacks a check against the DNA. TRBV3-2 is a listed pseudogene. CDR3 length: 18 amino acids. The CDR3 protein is CASSPRALSGRDEETQYF. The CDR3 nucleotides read TGTGCCAGCAGCCCCCGCGCACTTAGCGGGAGAGACGAAGAGACCCAGTACTTC.

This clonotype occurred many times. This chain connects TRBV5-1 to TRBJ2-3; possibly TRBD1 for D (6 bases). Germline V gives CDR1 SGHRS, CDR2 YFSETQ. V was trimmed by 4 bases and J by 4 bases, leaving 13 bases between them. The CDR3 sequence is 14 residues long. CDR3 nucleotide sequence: TGCGCCAGCAGCACACCACAGGGACCAGATACGCAGTATTTT. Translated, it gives CASSTPQGPDTQYF.

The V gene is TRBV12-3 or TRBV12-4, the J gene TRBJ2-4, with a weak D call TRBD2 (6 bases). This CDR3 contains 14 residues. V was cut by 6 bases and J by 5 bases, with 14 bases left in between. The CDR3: CASSPAGLENIQYF. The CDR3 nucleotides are TGTGCCAGCAGCCCCGCGGGACTCGAAAACATTCAGTACTTC.

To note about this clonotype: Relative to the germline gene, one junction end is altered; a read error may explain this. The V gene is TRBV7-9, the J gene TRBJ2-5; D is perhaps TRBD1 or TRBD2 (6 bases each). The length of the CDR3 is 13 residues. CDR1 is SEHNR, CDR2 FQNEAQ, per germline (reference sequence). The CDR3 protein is CAGSLGGGETQYF. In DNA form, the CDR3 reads TGTGCCGGCAGCTTAGGGGGAGGCGAGACCCAGTACTTC. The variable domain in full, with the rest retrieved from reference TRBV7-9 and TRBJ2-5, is DTGVSQNPRHKITKRGQNVTFRCDPISEHNRLYWYRQTLGQGPEFLTYFQNEAQLEKSRLLSDRFSAERPKGSFSTLEIQRTEQGDSAMYLCAGSLGGGETQYFGPGTRLLVL.

CDR3 in amino acids: CASSLWPGNPPLHF. The CDR3 DNA sequence: TGTGCCAGCAGCTTATGGCCAGGGAATCCACCCCTCCACTTT. The chain employs TRBV7-2 and TRBJ1-6; perhaps TRBD1 as D (5 bases). Germline V CDR1 and CDR2: SGHTA, FQGNSA. The germline V and J ends were trimmed by 2 bases and 11 bases, with 13 bases remaining between them. This CDR3 contains 14 residues.

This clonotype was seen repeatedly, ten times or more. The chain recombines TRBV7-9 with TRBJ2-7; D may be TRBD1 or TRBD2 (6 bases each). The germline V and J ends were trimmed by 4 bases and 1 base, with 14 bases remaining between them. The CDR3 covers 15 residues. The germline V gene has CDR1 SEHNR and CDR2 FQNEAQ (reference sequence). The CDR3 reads CASSSPTGGSYEQYF. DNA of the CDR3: TGTGCCAGCAGCTCACCGACAGGAGGGTCCTACGAGCAGTACTTC.

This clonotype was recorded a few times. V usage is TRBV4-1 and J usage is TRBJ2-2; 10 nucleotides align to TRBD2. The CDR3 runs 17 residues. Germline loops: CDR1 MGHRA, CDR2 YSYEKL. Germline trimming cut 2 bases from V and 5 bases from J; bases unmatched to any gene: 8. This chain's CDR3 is CASSQKGLALGTGELFF. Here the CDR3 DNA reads TGCGCCAGCAGCCAAAAGGGACTAGCGCTTGGGACCGGGGAGCTGTTTTTT.

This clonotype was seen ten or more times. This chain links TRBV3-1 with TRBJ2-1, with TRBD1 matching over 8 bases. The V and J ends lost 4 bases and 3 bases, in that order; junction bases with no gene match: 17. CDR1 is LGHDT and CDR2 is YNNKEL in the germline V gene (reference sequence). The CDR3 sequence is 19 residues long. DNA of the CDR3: TGTGCCAGCAGCCCTCAAGGAATTACGTGGACAGGGCTCTACAATGAGCAGTTCTTC. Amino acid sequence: CASSPQGITWTGLYNEQFF.

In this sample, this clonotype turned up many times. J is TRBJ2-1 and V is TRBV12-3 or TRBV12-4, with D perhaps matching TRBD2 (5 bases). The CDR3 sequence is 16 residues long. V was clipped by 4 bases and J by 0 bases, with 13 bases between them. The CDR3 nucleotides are TGTGCCAGCAGTTCCGGCCAGCGGAGCTCCTACAATGAGCAGTTCTTC. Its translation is CASSSGQRSSYNEQFF.

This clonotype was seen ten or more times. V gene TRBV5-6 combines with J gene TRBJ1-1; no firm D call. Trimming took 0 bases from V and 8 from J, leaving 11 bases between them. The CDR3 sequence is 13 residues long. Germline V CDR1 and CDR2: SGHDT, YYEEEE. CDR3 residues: CASSLEWRQEAFF. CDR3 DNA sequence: TGTGCCAGCAGCTTGGAGTGGCGGCAGGAAGCTTTCTTT. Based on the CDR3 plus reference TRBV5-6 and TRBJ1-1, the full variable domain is DAGVTQSPTHLIKTRGQQVTLRCSPKSGHDTVSWYQQALGQGPQFIFQYYEEEERQRGNFPDRFSGHQFPNYSSELNVNALLLGDSALYLCASSLEWRQEAFFGQGTRLTVV.

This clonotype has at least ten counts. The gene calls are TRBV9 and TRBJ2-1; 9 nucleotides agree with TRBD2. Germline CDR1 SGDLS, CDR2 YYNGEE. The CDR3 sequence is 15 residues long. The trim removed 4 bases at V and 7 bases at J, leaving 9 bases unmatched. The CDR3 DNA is TGTGCCAGCAGCCCGACTAGCGGCCTAAGGAATGAGCAGTTCTTC. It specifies CASSPTSGLRNEQFF.

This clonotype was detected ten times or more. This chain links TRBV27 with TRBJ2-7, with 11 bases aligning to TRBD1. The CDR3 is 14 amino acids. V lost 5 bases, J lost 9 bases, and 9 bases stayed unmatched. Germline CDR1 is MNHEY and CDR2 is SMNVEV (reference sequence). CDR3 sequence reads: CASSPGQGAPRQYF. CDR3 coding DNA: TGTGCCAGCAGTCCAGGACAGGGGGCGCCCAGGCAGTACTTC.

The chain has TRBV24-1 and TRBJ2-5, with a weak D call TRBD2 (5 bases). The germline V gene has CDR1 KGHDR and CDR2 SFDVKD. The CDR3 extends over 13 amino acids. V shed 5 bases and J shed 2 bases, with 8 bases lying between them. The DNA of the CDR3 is TGTGCCACCAGTGCCGGCGGGCAAGAGACCCAGTACTTC. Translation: CATSAGGQETQYF.

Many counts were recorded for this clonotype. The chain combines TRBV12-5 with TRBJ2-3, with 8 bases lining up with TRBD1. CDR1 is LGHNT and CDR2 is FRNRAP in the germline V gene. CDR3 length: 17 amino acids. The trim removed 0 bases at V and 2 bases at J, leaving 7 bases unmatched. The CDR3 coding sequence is TGTGCTAGTGGTTTGGTACTCGACAGGGGACTCACAGATACGCAGTATTTT. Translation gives CASGLVLDRGLTDTQYF.

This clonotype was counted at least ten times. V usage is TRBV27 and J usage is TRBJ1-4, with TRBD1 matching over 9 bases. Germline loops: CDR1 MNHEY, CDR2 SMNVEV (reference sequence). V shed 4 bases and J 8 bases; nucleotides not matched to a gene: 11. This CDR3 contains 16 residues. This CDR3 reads CASSSTPGTGKEKLFF. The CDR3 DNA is TGTGCCAGCAGTTCTACTCCCGGGACAGGGAAGGAAAAACTGTTTTTT.

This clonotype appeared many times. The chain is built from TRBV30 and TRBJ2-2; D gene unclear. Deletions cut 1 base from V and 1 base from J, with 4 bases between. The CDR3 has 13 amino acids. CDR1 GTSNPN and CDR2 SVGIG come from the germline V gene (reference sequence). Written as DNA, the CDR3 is TGTGCCTGGAGTGAGTGGAACACCGGGGAGCTGTTTTTT. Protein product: CAWSEWNTGELFF. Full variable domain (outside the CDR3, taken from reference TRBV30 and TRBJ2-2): SQTIHQWPATLVQPVGSPLSLECTVEGTSNPNLYWYRQAAGRGLQLLFYSVGIGQISSEVPQNLSASRPQDRQFILSSKKLLLSDSGFYLCAWSEWNTGELFFGEGSRLTVL.

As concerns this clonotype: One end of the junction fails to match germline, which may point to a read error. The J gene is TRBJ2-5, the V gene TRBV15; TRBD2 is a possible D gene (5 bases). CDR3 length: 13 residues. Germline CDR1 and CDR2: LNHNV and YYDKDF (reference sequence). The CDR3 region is CATSRDKRTDLNF. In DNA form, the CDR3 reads TGTGCCACCAGCAGAGATAAACGGACTGACTTGAACTTC. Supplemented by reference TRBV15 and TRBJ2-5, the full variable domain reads DAMVIQNPRYQVTQFGKPVTLSCSQTLNHNVMYWYQQKSSQAPKLLFHYYDKDFNNEADTPDNFQSRRPNTSFCFLDIRSPGLGDTAMYLCATSRDKRTDLNFGPGTRLLVL.